Listed here are 17 T cell receptor beta chains from one sample, sequenced in a study of vaccination and CD4 T cells after COVID-19. Treatment given: roughly 10-day PBMC culture with coronavirus spike peptide pools or control peptides (ViraFEST assay). The Oncomine TCR Beta short-read assay was what sequenced the DNA obtained from cultured CD4+ T cells. TCRdb reprocessed the PCR reads via MiXCR and lists one record per CDR3 protein. In the table there are about 14,000 distinct CDR3 sequences, around 44% of which are singletons. Antigens for these TCRs are unknown. The sample consisted of CD4+ T cells from blood, cultured in vitro. These receptors were obtained from a human donor who had recovered from COVID-19.

The chain combines TRBV19 with TRBJ2-1, with 7 bases that match TRBD2. Trimming cost V 6 bases and J 8 bases; bases outside gene matches: 10. The CDR3 sequence is 14 residues long. Per the germline V gene, CDR1 is LNHDA and CDR2 is SQIVND (reference sequence). The CDR3 loop reads CASRKREAHDEQFF. The CDR3 bases are TGTGCCAGTAGGAAACGGGAGGCTCACGATGAGCAGTTCTTC. Full variable domain (rest looked up from reference TRBV19 and TRBJ2-1): DGGITQSPKYLFRKEGQNVTLSCEQNLNHDAMYWYRQDPGQGLRLIYYSQIVNDFQKGDIAEGYSVSREKKESFPLTVTSAQKNPTAFYLCASRKREAHDEQFFGPGTRLTVL.

This clonotype was recorded a few times. The chain uses TRBV7-2 and TRBJ2-5, with TRBD2 matching 7 bases. Germline V gene data show CDR1 as SGHTA and CDR2 as FQGNSA. The V gene end was trimmed by 5 bases and the J gene end by 4 bases; junction bases not matched to a gene: 13. The CDR3 totals 16 residues. CDR3 nucleotide sequence: TGTGCCAGCAGCCGTACCAGGGCGGTAGCGGGAGAGACCCAGTACTTC. As protein: CASSRTRAVAGETQYF.

The table lists this clonotype with a count of one. V is TRBV20-1 and J is TRBJ2-7; D ambiguous. Trimming removed 4 bases from V and 6 bases from J, with 19 bases in between. The CDR3 covers 14 residues. The germline gives CDR1 DFQATT, CDR2 SNEGSKA (reference sequence). This CDR3 reads CSAKALQSSLEQYF. CDR3 DNA: TGCAGTGCTAAAGCTCTCCAGTCATCTCTCGAGCAGTACTTC.

This chain joins TRBV3-1 and TRBJ1-2; perhaps TRBD1 as D (5 bases). Deletions cut 5 bases from V and 7 bases from J, with 14 bases between. This CDR3 comprises 13 residues. Germline V gives CDR1 LGHDT, CDR2 YNNKEL (reference sequence). CDR3 coding DNA: TGTGCCAGCAGCGAGCGACGGGGACGTGGCTACACCTTC. Translating gives CASSERRGRGYTF.

This rearrangement joins TRBV7-9 to TRBJ2-5, with D possibly matching TRBD1 (6 bases). The germline V and J ends were trimmed by 6 bases and 1 base, with 12 bases remaining between them. The CDR3 sequence is 14 residues long. Germline assignment: CDR1 SEHNR and CDR2 FQNEAQ (reference sequence). CDR3 sequence (DNA): TGTGCCAGCAGAATAGGGGGATCCCAAGAGACCCAGTACTTC. The encoded protein is CASRIGGSQETQYF. Full variable domain (missing parts from reference TRBV7-9 and TRBJ2-5): DTGVSQNPRHKITKRGQNVTFRCDPISEHNRLYWYRQTLGQGPEFLTYFQNEAQLEKSRLLSDRFSAERPKGSFSTLEIQRTEQGDSAMYLCASRIGGSQETQYFGPGTRLLVL.

The genes are TRBV5-4 and TRBJ2-1; TRBD1 matches 7 bases. The V and J ends lost 1 base and 8 bases, in that order; junction bases with no gene match: 12. Germline loops: CDR1 SGHNT, CDR2 YYREEE (reference sequence). This CDR3 has 16 residues. The DNA of the CDR3 is TGTGCCAGCAGCTTGAGCCCCCTACAGGGGATTGATGAGCAGTTCTTC. Translating gives CASSLSPLQGIDEQFF.

The chain uses TRBV7-9 and TRBJ2-1; 11 bases align to TRBD2. CDR3 length: 17 residues. Germline-derived CDR1 and CDR2 are SEHNR and FQNEAQ (reference sequence). The V and J ends lost 6 bases and 5 bases, in that order; junction bases with no gene match: 12. The DNA of the CDR3 is TGTGCCAGCAGTTCTACGGTGGTAGCGGGAGGGCACAATGAGCAGTTCTTC. It translates to CASSSTVVAGGHNEQFF.

The CDR3 coding sequence is TGTGCCAGCAGTTACAGTTTCTGGGGGATGAATGAGCAGTTCTTC. Its translation is CASSYSFWGMNEQFF. This rearrangement joins TRBV6-5 to TRBJ2-1; D is tentatively TRBD1 or TRBD2 (5 bases each). Germline V lookup: CDR1 MNHEY, CDR2 SVGAGI. This CDR3 is built from 15 residues. V lost 2 bases and J 7 bases, leaving 15 bases between the germline ends.

This clonotype was counted a few times. The chain carries TRBV7-8 and TRBJ1-1; tentatively, D is TRBD1 (6 bases). The germline gives CDR1 SGHVS, CDR2 FQNEAQ. The CDR3 is made up of 14 amino acids. V was trimmed by 2 bases and J by 4 bases, leaving 11 bases between them. In nucleotides, the CDR3 is TGTGCCAGCAGCTTACAGGGGCACCCCACTGAAGCTTTCTTT. It yields the protein CASSLQGHPTEAFF.

This clonotype was counted between two and nine times. This chain links TRBV5-1 with TRBJ2-4, with 9 bases aligning to TRBD2. CDR1 SGHRS and CDR2 YFSETQ come from the germline V gene. V trimming: 2 bases; J trimming: 5 bases; junction bases outside the gene matches: 5. The CDR3 is made up of 15 amino acids. For the CDR3, the DNA is TGCGCCAGCAGCTTCGGACTAGCGAACGAAAACATTCAGTACTTC. It is translated as CASSFGLANENIQYF.

The CDR3 DNA reads as TGCGCCAGCAGCCAACGACGGCCGGGCAGAGAGACCCAGTACTTC. The encoded protein is CASSQRRPGRETQYF. The V gene is TRBV4-1, the J gene TRBJ2-5, with D unclear. Germline V gene lookup returns CDR1 MGHRA and CDR2 YSYEKL. V lost 2 bases, J lost 4 bases, and 14 bases lay in between. This CDR3 has 15 residues.

The chain is built from TRBV6-1 and TRBJ2-7; D call uncertain. Germline CDR1 is MNHNS and CDR2 is SASEGT. Trimming shortened V by 8 bases and J by 0 bases, and 8 bases separated the two germline ends. This CDR3 contains 12 residues. The CDR3: CASGSSSYEQYF. The DNA for the CDR3 is TGTGCCAGCGGCAGTAGCTCCTACGAGCAGTACTTC.

The chain links TRBV24-1 to TRBJ1-5, with TRBD1 matching over 9 bases. The CDR3 contains 18 residues. Germline CDR1 is KGHDR and CDR2 is SFDVKD. With 2 bases clipped from V and 2 bases from J, the junction kept 9 bases outside the gene matches. The CDR3 sequence: CATSDSKPGQGGNQPQHF. The DNA for the CDR3 is TGTGCCACCAGTGATTCGAAACCGGGACAGGGAGGCAATCAGCCCCAGCATTTT.

This clonotype came up a few times. V gene TRBV18 combines with J gene TRBJ2-3; D ambiguous. V lost 0 bases and J lost 2, with 3 bases in between. The CDR3 sequence is 13 residues long. Germline V lookup: CDR1 KGHSH, CDR2 LQKENI. CDR3 sequence: CASSPPNTDTQYF. CDR3 bases: TGTGCCAGCTCACCACCGAACACAGATACGCAGTATTTT.

The J gene is TRBJ1-1, the V gene TRBV12-3 or TRBV12-4; D is uncertain. This CDR3 has 14 residues. The V end was cut by 3 bases, the J end by 1 base, with 9 bases between. Written as DNA, the CDR3 is TGTGCCAGCAGTTTCGGGGAAACGAACACTGAAGCTTTCTTT. Its translation: CASSFGETNTEAFF.

The rearrangement joins TRBV30 to TRBJ1-2; D is possibly TRBD1 (6 bases). The CDR3 is made up of 15 amino acids. CDR1 is GTSNPN and CDR2 is SVGIG in the germline V gene (reference sequence). Between the trimmed V and J ends, which lost 4 bases and 4 bases, there was a span of 19 bases. CDR3 in amino acids: CAWIPWTDSGYGYTF. In DNA form, the CDR3 reads TGTGCCTGGATCCCTTGGACAGATTCTGGCTATGGCTACACCTTC.

J is TRBJ1-1 and V is TRBV7-9; no definite D call. The V and J ends lost 11 bases and 4 bases respectively, with 11 bases between them. The CDR3 has 11 residues. The V gene's germline CDR1 is SEHNR and CDR2 FQNEAQ (reference sequence). The CDR3 sequence is CAVSGSTEAFF. CDR3 nucleotides: TGTGCCGTCTCGGGGTCCACTGAAGCTTTCTTT.